Presented here are 5 T cell receptor beta chains from one specimen sequenced in a study of cytomegalovirus exposure and HLA in healthy donors. PCR amplification relied on 60 Vbeta primers (plus 13 Jbeta primers). Generated by immunoSEQ multiplex PCR, the TCRdb table keeps only in-frame clones and is missing some. The sample carries roughly 200,000 clones, just under 85% recorded once. The material sequenced was PBMCs. The receptors were gathered from a woman between 35 and 50 years old in good health and CMV-seronegative.

The chain couples TRBV19 to TRBJ1-2, with 7 bases identical to TRBD1. Germline loops: CDR1 LNHDA, CDR2 SQIVND (reference sequence). Trimming took 3 bases from V and 5 from J; bases not matched to a gene: 9. The CDR3 consists of 15 residues. CDR3 region: CASSILGGQQYGYTF. The CDR3 DNA reads as TGTGCCAGTAGTATCCTGGGGGGACAGCAGTATGGCTACACCTTC. Drawing the rest from reference TRBV19 and TRBJ1-2, the complete variable domain is DGGITQSPKYLFRKEGQNVTLSCEQNLNHDAMYWYRQDPGQGLRLIYYSQIVNDFQKGDIAEGYSVSREKKESFPLTVTSAQKNPTAFYLCASSILGGQQYGYTFGSGTRLTVV.

The genes are TRBV5-1 and TRBJ1-6, with 8 bases matching TRBD1. Trimming cost V 4 bases and J 7 bases; bases outside gene matches: 10. The CDR3 totals 16 residues. The V gene's germline CDR1 is SGHRS and CDR2 YFSETQ. The CDR3 sequence: CASSLTTDRVNSPLHF. The CDR3 DNA follows: TGCGCCAGCAGCCTTACTACGGACAGGGTGAATTCACCCCTCCACTTT.

The chain combines TRBV10-3 with TRBJ1-2; 7 bases match TRBD1. The V gene's germline CDR1 is ENHRY and CDR2 SYGVKD. V lost 7 bases to trimming and J lost 2 bases; unmatched junction nucleotides: 7. There are 14 residues in the CDR3. For the CDR3, the DNA is TGTGCCATCACCGAAGGGACAGTCAACTATGGCTACACCTTC. Its protein is CAITEGTVNYGYTF.

V and J are TRBV30 and TRBJ2-2, with D tentatively TRBD1 (6 bases). The CDR3 is 15 residues long. Germline CDR1 and CDR2: GTSNPN and SVGIG (reference sequence). V lost 3 bases to trimming and J lost 5 bases, with 16 bases between them. CDR3 coding DNA: TGTGCCTGGAGAAAGTCGCAGGGGTATACCGGGGAGCTGTTTTTT. Its protein is CAWRKSQGYTGELFF.

The chain combines TRBV4-2 with TRBJ1-1; D is uncertain. This CDR3 region has 17 residues. V shed 0 bases and J shed 0 bases, with 14 bases lying between them. Germline CDR1 LGHNA, CDR2 YNFKEQ. CDR3 coding DNA: TGTGCCAGCAGCCAAGACCACCCTCAGACATTGAACACTGAAGCTTTCTTT. It specifies CASSQDHPQTLNTEAFF.